This TCR beta chain stems from a study of molecular identifiers for immune sequencing clone quantification. About the study: Four of five splits of RNA from 20,000 or 100,000 naive CD8 cells were sequenced in replicates. Study-level points and caveats: Underestimation of highly expanded clone sizes could arise where identical TCR molecules share a barcode. Clones above 20 RNA copies contained over 97% of effector molecules and under 1% of naive molecules.

TCRdb recomputed calls from the PCR reads with MiXCR, one row per CDR3 protein. The sample carries 79,000 or so distinct CDR3 sequences, about 23% recorded once. In this sample, this clonotype turned up once. The antigen is unknown. The germline V and J ends were trimmed by 8 bases and 4 bases, with 14 bases remaining between them. Per germline, CDR1 LNHDA and CDR2 SQIVND (reference sequence). This CDR3 has 13 residues. Preparation of naive CD8 libraries involved roughly 18,000 to 1,100,000 sorted cells and 10%, 30% or 50% RNA. V and J are TRBV19 and TRBJ1-2; D gene ambiguous. The source material was naive CD8+ T cells from blood, with Jurkat cell RNA spiked in. Stated subset: FACS-sorted CD8+CD4-CCR7+CD45RA+ naive T cells. This sequence originates from a human donor in good health. Some libraries in this study had Jurkat cell RNA spiked in. The CDR3 DNA reads as TGTGCCAGTTGGAACTTCGACGGCTATGGCTACACCTTC. It codes for CASWNFDGYGYTF.